The present T cell receptor beta chain was sequenced within a study of blood T cell repertoires in COVID-19. Clones were read by immunoSEQ multiplex PCR, and TCRdb kept only the in-frame ones, dropping some. Seen here are 150,000 to 200,000 clones, roughly 87% observed once, and the top ten hold about 8.4%. The source material was peripheral blood. The sequence came from a woman in her sixties or seventies with acute or convalescent COVID-19.

The CDR3 loop is CASSPGGTGHNSPLHF. The CDR3 bases are TGTGCCAGCTCACCAGGGGGTACAGGGCATAATTCACCCCTCCACTTT. V is TRBV18 and J is TRBJ1-6, with TRBD1 as a possible D gene (6 bases). This CDR3 is built from 16 residues. From germline, CDR1 is KGHSH and CDR2 LQKENI. V shed 2 bases and J shed 5 bases, with 13 bases lying between them.